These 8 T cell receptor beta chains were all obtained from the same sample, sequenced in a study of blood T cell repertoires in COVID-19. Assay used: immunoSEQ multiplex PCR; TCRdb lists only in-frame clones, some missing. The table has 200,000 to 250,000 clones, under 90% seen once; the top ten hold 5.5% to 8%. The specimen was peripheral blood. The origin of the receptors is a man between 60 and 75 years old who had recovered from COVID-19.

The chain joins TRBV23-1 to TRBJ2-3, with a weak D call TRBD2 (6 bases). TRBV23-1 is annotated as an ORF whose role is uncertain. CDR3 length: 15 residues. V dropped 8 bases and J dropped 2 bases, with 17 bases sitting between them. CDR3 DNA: TGCGCCAGCCCCGGGGCAGGGACTTCCACAGATACGCAGTATTTT. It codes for CASPGAGTSTDTQYF.

CDR3 sequence: CASSYALAGGPEQFF. Written as DNA, the CDR3 is TGTGCCAGCAGTTACGCACTAGCGGGAGGGCCTGAGCAGTTCTTC. The chain carries TRBV6-2 or TRBV6-3 and TRBJ2-1; 13 bases match TRBD2. Losses at the gene ends were 2 bases for V and 9 bases for J; bases not matched to a gene: 4. The length of the CDR3 is 15 residues. Per germline, CDR1 MNHEY and CDR2 SVGEGT.

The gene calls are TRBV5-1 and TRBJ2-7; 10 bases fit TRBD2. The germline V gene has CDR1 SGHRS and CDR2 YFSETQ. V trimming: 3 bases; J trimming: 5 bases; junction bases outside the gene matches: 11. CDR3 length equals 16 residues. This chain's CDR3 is CASSYWGLAGENEQYF. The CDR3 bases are TGCGCCAGCAGCTACTGGGGGCTAGCGGGAGAAAACGAGCAGTACTTC.

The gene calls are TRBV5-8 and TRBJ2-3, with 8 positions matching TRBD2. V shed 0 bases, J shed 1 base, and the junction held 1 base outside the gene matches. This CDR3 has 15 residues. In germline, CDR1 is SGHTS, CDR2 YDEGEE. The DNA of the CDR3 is TGTGCCAGCAGCTTGGGGCGGGGGGGCACAGATACGCAGTATTTT. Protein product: CASSLGRGGTDTQYF.

CDR3: CASSLPGSRDEQYF. CDR3 bases: TGTGCCAGCAGCTTACCAGGGTCCAGGGACGAGCAGTACTTC. The rearrangement links TRBV7-9 to TRBJ2-7; maybe TRBD1 (5 bases). V was shortened by 2 bases and J by 5 bases, with 13 bases between the two germline ends. There are 14 residues in the CDR3. Germline V gene sequence: CDR1 SEHNR, CDR2 FQNEAQ (reference sequence).

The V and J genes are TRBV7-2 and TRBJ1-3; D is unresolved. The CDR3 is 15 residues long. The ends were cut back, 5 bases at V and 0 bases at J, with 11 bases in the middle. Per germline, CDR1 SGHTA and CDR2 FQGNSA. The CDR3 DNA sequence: TGTGCCAGCAGCCGTGACAAAACCTCTGGAAACACCATATATTTT. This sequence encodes CASSRDKTSGNTIYF.

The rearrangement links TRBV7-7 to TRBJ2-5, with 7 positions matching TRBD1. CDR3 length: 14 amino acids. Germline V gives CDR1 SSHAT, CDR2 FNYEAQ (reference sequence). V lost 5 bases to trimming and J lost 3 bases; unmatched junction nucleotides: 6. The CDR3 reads CASSPTGLKETQYF. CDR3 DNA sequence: TGTGCCAGCAGCCCGACAGGGTTGAAAGAGACCCAGTACTTC.

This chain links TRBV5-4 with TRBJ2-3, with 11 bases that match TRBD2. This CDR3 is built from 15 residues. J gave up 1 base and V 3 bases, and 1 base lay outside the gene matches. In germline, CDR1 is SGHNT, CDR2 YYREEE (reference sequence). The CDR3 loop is CASSSGLAGTDTQYF. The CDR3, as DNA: TGTGCCAGCAGCTCGGGACTAGCGGGCACAGATACGCAGTATTTT.